One and the same sample provided the 13 T cell receptor beta chains below, sequenced in a study of cytomegalovirus exposure and HLA in healthy donors. Primers: 60 Vbeta forward and 13 Jbeta reverse. Data came from immunoSEQ multiplex PCR; TCRdb stores just in-frame clones and leaves some out. The sample yields approximately 60,000 clones, about 86% seen once. What was sequenced was PBMCs. These receptors were taken from a middle-aged man in good health and CMV-seronegative.

This clone appeared a few times. The chain recombines TRBV19 with TRBJ1-2; D is uncertain. This CDR3 region has 12 residues. Germline CDR1 LNHDA, CDR2 SQIVND (reference sequence). With 0 bases removed from V and 5 bases from J, the gap between germline ends came to 4 bases. The chain's CDR3 is CASSIDPYGYTF. The DNA of the CDR3 is TGTGCCAGTAGTATAGACCCGTATGGCTACACCTTC. Full variable domain (outside the CDR3, taken from reference TRBV19 and TRBJ1-2): DGGITQSPKYLFRKEGQNVTLSCEQNLNHDAMYWYRQDPGQGLRLIYYSQIVNDFQKGDIAEGYSVSREKKESFPLTVTSAQKNPTAFYLCASSIDPYGYTFGSGTRLTVV.

The chain joins TRBV10-2 to TRBJ2-5; weak D call: TRBD2 (5 bases). Trimming left V 4 bases short and J 7 bases short, with 13 bases between. CDR3 length: 13 residues. Germline V gene sequence: CDR1 WSHSY, CDR2 SAAADI. The DNA of the CDR3 is TGCGCCAGCAGTGGTAGGGTCGGAGGGACCCAGTACTTC. Amino acid sequence: CASSGRVGGTQYF.

This rearrangement joins TRBV5-1 to TRBJ2-1; 7 bases agree with TRBD1. Germline-derived CDR1 and CDR2 are SGHRS and YFSETQ. CDR3 length equals 16 residues. J was trimmed by 7 bases and V by 0 bases; bases with no gene match: 10. The CDR3 loop is CASSLGPGQTANEQFF. The CDR3 DNA sequence: TGCGCCAGCAGCTTGGGGCCGGGACAGACCGCTAATGAGCAGTTCTTC.

This rearrangement joins TRBV30 to TRBJ1-5, with 8 bases that match TRBD1. Losses at the gene ends were 0 bases for V and 6 bases for J; bases not matched to a gene: 13. The CDR3 is 17 amino acids. The germline gives CDR1 GTSNPN, CDR2 SVGIG (reference sequence). CDR3 bases: TGTGCCTGGAGTGTAAAGGGCAGGGGGCTTTTACGTCAGCCCCAGCATTTT. Translation gives CAWSVKGRGLLRQPQHF.

The rearrangement links TRBV19 to TRBJ1-1; no reliable D call. Trimming stripped 4 bases from V and 5 bases from J, with 17 bases between. The CDR3 length is 15 residues. Per germline, CDR1 LNHDA and CDR2 SQIVND (reference sequence). The CDR3 region is CASSTRALPGTEAFF. CDR3 bases: TGTGCCAGTAGTACCAGAGCTCTACCGGGGACTGAAGCTTTCTTT.

The gene calls are TRBV11-2 and TRBJ1-1; D possibly corresponds to TRBD1 (5 bases). Germline assignment: CDR1 SGHAT and CDR2 FQNNGV. With 4 bases removed from V and 1 base from J, the gap between germline ends came to 7 bases. The CDR3 is 13 amino acids. The CDR3 DNA is TGTGCCAGCAGCTCGACAGAGAACACTGAAGCTTTCTTT. Translation: CASSSTENTEAFF.

Details on this clone: One junction end does not reproduce the germline sequence, and a read error may be involved. J is TRBJ2-2 and V is TRBV7-7; D is unclear. This CDR3 contains 13 residues. The germline CDR1 and CDR2 sequences are SSHAT and FNYEAQ (reference sequence). CDR3 sequence: CASSLVLTGELFF. CDR3 bases: TGTGCTAGCAGCTTAGTACTAACCGGGGAGCTGTTTTTT.

In its sample, this clone was seen a few times. This CDR3 is CAWSVLPGSNTEAFF. The CDR3 region has the DNA TGTGCCTGGAGTGTCCTGCCGGGGTCAAACACTGAAGCTTTCTTT. V is TRBV30 and J is TRBJ1-1; D is ambiguous. V was pared by 0 bases and J by 2 bases, with 13 bases between. This CDR3 is 15 amino acids long. Per the germline V gene, CDR1 is GTSNPN and CDR2 is SVGIG (reference sequence).

V gene TRBV5-6 combines with J gene TRBJ2-1, with D possibly matching TRBD2 (5 bases). The CDR3 is 16 residues long. The germline gives CDR1 SGHDT, CDR2 YYEEEE. V was shortened by 4 bases and J by 6 bases, with 20 bases between the two germline ends. The CDR3 is CASSPLKGVALNEQFF. The CDR3 DNA reads as TGTGCCAGCAGCCCCCTCAAGGGAGTAGCCCTCAATGAGCAGTTCTTC.

This chain links TRBV7-9 with TRBJ2-7, with D perhaps TRBD1 (6 bases). CDR1 SEHNR and CDR2 FQNEAQ come from the germline V gene (reference sequence). The V gene lost 1 base and the J gene lost 6 bases, with 10 bases spanning the gap. This CDR3 region has 13 residues. DNA for the CDR3: TGTGCCAGCAGCTTAGGTCCAGGGGCCGAGCAGTACTTC. The encoded protein is CASSLGPGAEQYF.

V gene TRBV29-1 combines with J gene TRBJ2-1, with D unresolved. The CDR3 has 12 amino acids. Germline CDR1 reads SQVTM; CDR2 reads ANQGSEA. V was trimmed by 4 bases and J by 4 bases, leaving 8 bases between them. The chain's CDR3 is CSVVTPYNEQFF. In DNA, the CDR3 is TGCAGCGTTGTGACACCTTACAATGAGCAGTTCTTC.

The V call is TRBV28, the J call TRBJ1-6; perhaps TRBD1 as D (5 bases). V lost 2 bases to trimming and J lost 14 bases, with 16 bases between them. CDR1 MDHEN and CDR2 SYDVKM come from the germline V gene. The CDR3 sequence is 14 residues long. The CDR3 sequence is CASSLGSGLRALHF. The CDR3 DNA reads TGTGCCAGCAGTTTAGGGTCAGGGTTAAGGGCCCTCCACTTT.

The gene calls are TRBV18 and TRBJ2-1; 11 bases are shared with TRBD1. Trimming removed 3 bases from V and 4 bases from J; junction bases left unmatched: 8. The CDR3 has 17 residues. Germline V gene lookup returns CDR1 KGHSH and CDR2 LQKENI. CDR3 sequence reads: CASSPEGGQGEYNEQFF. The CDR3 coding sequence is TGTGCCAGCTCACCTGAAGGGGGACAGGGGGAATACAATGAGCAGTTCTTC. Variable domain in full (rest from reference TRBV18 and TRBJ2-1): NAGVMQNPRHLVRRRGQEARLRCSPMKGHSHVYWYRQLPEEGLKFMVYLQKENIIDESGMPKERFSAEFPKEGPSILRIQQVVRGDSAAYFCASSPEGGQGEYNEQFFGPGTRLTVL.